These T cell receptor beta chains were read from a single sample in a study of response to subunit inactivated influenza vaccine. From the RT-PCR reads, TCRdb called clonotypes with MiXCR, one entry per CDR3 protein. The table records 290,000 or so distinct CDR3 sequences, roughly 22% of them present only once. The sequenced sample was PBMCs from blood, obtained approximately 20 months after vaccination. These receptor sequences come from a man aged 50 to 69 who received an inactivated influenza vaccine. Each CDR3 is given with its conserved first and last residue. A D gene is named only where the DNA matches it firmly. Part of the rows lack a size; the others show once, few, many or a class for expanded clones.

v_call: TRBV7-9; clone_size: many; j_call: TRBJ1-2; d_call: TRBD1; cdr3_aa: CASSWWDRGNYGYTF; cdr3_nt: TGTGCCAGCAGCTGGTGGGACAGGGGAAACTATGGCTACACCTTC
v_call: TRBV6-5; clone_size: few; j_call: TRBJ1-3; d_call: NA; cdr3_aa: CASSYSNRPSGNTIYF; cdr3_nt: TGTGCCAGCAGTTACTCTAACAGGCCCTCTGGAAACACCATATATTTT
v_call: TRBV6-5; clone_size: NA; j_call: TRBJ2-5; d_call: TRBD1; cdr3_aa: CASSYSRTGGQETQYF; cdr3_nt: TGTGCCAGCAGTTACTCTAGGACAGGGGGCCAAGAGACCCAGTACTTC
v_call: TRBV20-1; clone_size: NA; j_call: TRBJ2-1; d_call: TRBD2; cdr3_aa: CSARLAGAFVDEQFF; cdr3_nt: TGCAGTGCTAGACTAGCGGGGGCCTTTGTGGATGAGCAGTTCTTC
v_call: TRBV27; clone_size: many; j_call: TRBJ2-1; d_call: NA; cdr3_aa: CASSFVGGTYNEQFF; cdr3_nt: TGTGCCAGCAGTTTTGTGGGCGGAACCTACAATGAGCAGTTCTTC
v_call: TRBV29-1; clone_size: NA; j_call: TRBJ2-7; d_call: NA; cdr3_aa: CSVEAGDYEQYF; cdr3_nt: TGCAGCGTTGAAGCGGGAGACTACGAGCAGTACTTC
v_call: TRBV7-2; clone_size: NA; j_call: TRBJ2-2; d_call: TRBD2; cdr3_aa: CASSLPGLVGTGELFF; cdr3_nt: TGTGCCAGCAGCTTACCGGGACTAGTGGGGACCGGGGAGCTGTTTTTT
v_call: TRBV3-1; clone_size: many; j_call: TRBJ1-5; d_call: NA; cdr3_aa: CASSQGAAQPQHF; cdr3_nt: TGTGCCAGCAGCCAAGGGGCAGCCCAGCCCCAGCATTTT
v_call: TRBV2; clone_size: NA; j_call: TRBJ2-3; d_call: NA; cdr3_aa: CASSPQGRSRDTQYF; cdr3_nt: TGTGCCAGCAGCCCCCAGGGACGTTCCAGAGATACGCAGTATTTT
v_call: TRBV30; clone_size: few; j_call: TRBJ1-4; d_call: TRBD1; cdr3_aa: CACLGTDEKLFF; cdr3_nt: TGTGCCTGCCTAGGGACAGATGAAAAACTGTTTTTT
v_call: TRBV28; clone_size: NA; j_call: TRBJ1-5; d_call: TRBD1; cdr3_aa: CASSHPPEGQYQPQHF; cdr3_nt: TGTGCCAGCAGCCACCCCCCGGAGGGACAGTATCAGCCCCAGCATTTT
v_call: TRBV29-1; clone_size: many; j_call: TRBJ2-7; d_call: NA; cdr3_aa: CSVEHPGAGQSEQYF; cdr3_nt: TGCAGCGTTGAACACCCTGGGGCAGGGCAATCCGAGCAGTACTTC
v_call: TRBV7-2; clone_size: few; j_call: TRBJ1-2; d_call: TRBD1; cdr3_aa: CASSQDRVTGYTF; cdr3_nt: TGTGCCAGCAGCCAAGACAGGGTGACTGGCTACACCTTC
v_call: TRBV7-2; clone_size: NA; j_call: TRBJ2-5; d_call: NA; cdr3_aa: CASSLGKSETQYF; cdr3_nt: TGTGCCAGCAGCTTAGGGAAGTCGGAGACCCAGTACTTC
v_call: TRBV10-3; clone_size: NA; j_call: TRBJ1-1; d_call: NA; cdr3_aa: CAISETVNTEAFF; cdr3_nt: TGTGCCATCTCCGAGACAGTGAACACTGAAGCTTTCTTT
v_call: TRBV5-1; clone_size: NA; j_call: TRBJ2-3; d_call: TRBD1; cdr3_aa: CASSSQGPGTDTQYF; cdr3_nt: TGCGCCAGCAGCTCACAGGGGCCCGGCACAGATACGCAGTATTTT
v_call: TRBV15; clone_size: few; j_call: TRBJ1-1; d_call: NA; cdr3_aa: CATSNYVKLDTEAFF; cdr3_nt: TGTGCCACCAGCAATTACGTTAAACTTGACACTGAAGCTTTCTTT
v_call: TRBV5-5; clone_size: NA; j_call: TRBJ1-1; d_call: NA; cdr3_aa: CASSFLNKEAFF; cdr3_nt: TGTGCCAGCAGCTTTTTGAACAAGGAAGCTTTCTTT
v_call: TRBV7-2; clone_size: few; j_call: TRBJ2-1; d_call: NA; cdr3_aa: CASSLASPGNYNEQFF; cdr3_nt: TGTGCCAGCAGCTTAGCCTCCCCGGGTAACTACAATGAGCAGTTCTTC
v_call: TRBV12-3/TRBV12-4; clone_size: many; j_call: TRBJ2-7; d_call: NA; cdr3_aa: CASSLYYEQYF; cdr3_nt: TGTGCCAGCAGTCTCTACTACGAGCAGTACTTC
v_call: TRBV9; clone_size: few; j_call: TRBJ2-7; d_call: TRBD1; cdr3_aa: CASSAGTGYYEQYF; cdr3_nt: TGTGCCAGCAGCGCCGGGACAGGGTACTACGAGCAGTACTTC
v_call: TRBV4-1; clone_size: few; j_call: TRBJ1-5; d_call: NA; cdr3_aa: CASSRFNLGPSNQPQHF; cdr3_nt: TGCGCCAGCAGCCGATTTAATCTGGGCCCTAGCAATCAGCCCCAGCATTTT
v_call: TRBV21-1; clone_size: NA; j_call: TRBJ2-3; d_call: NA; cdr3_aa: CASSSREGHDTQYF; cdr3_nt: TGTGCCAGCTCATCGCGGGAGGGCCACGATACGCAGTATTTT
v_call: TRBV29-1; clone_size: NA; j_call: TRBJ1-4; d_call: NA; cdr3_aa: CSVGGYGSTNEKLFF; cdr3_nt: TGCAGCGTTGGTGGTTACGGGTCGACTAATGAAAAACTGTTTTTT
v_call: TRBV5-1; clone_size: NA; j_call: TRBJ2-1; d_call: NA; cdr3_aa: CASSFPDLQQFF; cdr3_nt: TGCGCCAGCAGCTTCCCGGACCTGCAGCAGTTCTTC
v_call: TRBV20-1; clone_size: NA; j_call: TRBJ2-7; d_call: TRBD2; cdr3_aa: CPGLAGGQEQYF; cdr3_nt: TGCCCAGGACTAGCGGGAGGACAGGAGCAGTACTTC
v_call: TRBV12-3/TRBV12-4; clone_size: NA; j_call: TRBJ2-1; d_call: TRBD1; cdr3_aa: CASRATGKNEQFF; cdr3_nt: TGTGCCAGCAGGGCGACAGGGAAGAATGAGCAGTTCTTC
v_call: TRBV6-2/TRBV6-3; clone_size: many; j_call: TRBJ1-2; d_call: NA; cdr3_aa: CASSLNRNYGYTF; cdr3_nt: TGTGCCAGCAGTTTAAACAGGAACTATGGCTACACCTTC
v_call: TRBV24-1; clone_size: NA; j_call: TRBJ1-4; d_call: NA; cdr3_aa: CATQIGGRNEKLFF; cdr3_nt: TGTGCCACCCAGATCGGGGGGCGTAATGAAAAACTGTTTTTT
v_call: TRBV28; clone_size: few; j_call: TRBJ1-3; d_call: NA; cdr3_aa: CASSSNTIYF; cdr3_nt: TGTGCCAGCAGTTCAAACACCATATATTTT
v_call: TRBV27; clone_size: NA; j_call: TRBJ2-7; d_call: NA; cdr3_aa: CANNSYHPGQKLYEQYF; cdr3_nt: TGTGCCAACAACTCTTATCACCCCGGACAGAAGCTCTACGAGCAGTACTTC
v_call: TRBV29-1; clone_size: NA; j_call: TRBJ2-1; d_call: NA; cdr3_aa: CSAEGVSYNEQFF; cdr3_nt: TGCAGCGCCGAGGGGGTTTCCTACAATGAGCAGTTCTTC
v_call: TRBV7-9; clone_size: few; j_call: TRBJ2-5; d_call: TRBD1; cdr3_aa: CASSRAGGRETQYF; cdr3_nt: TGTGCCAGCAGCCGCGCAGGGGGAAGGGAGACCCAGTACTTC
v_call: TRBV20-1; clone_size: NA; j_call: TRBJ2-7; d_call: NA; cdr3_aa: CSAKKGSYEQYF; cdr3_nt: TGCAGTGCCAAGAAGGGATCCTACGAGCAGTACTTC
v_call: TRBV3-1; clone_size: many; j_call: TRBJ1-2; d_call: NA; cdr3_aa: CASSQDLGRNYGYTF; cdr3_nt: TGTGCCAGCAGCCAAGATCTCGGCAGGAACTATGGCTACACCTTC
v_call: TRBV7-3; clone_size: NA; j_call: TRBJ2-2; d_call: NA; cdr3_aa: CASSLRAVLGAQTGELFF; cdr3_nt: TGTGCCAGCAGCTTAAGGGCAGTCTTGGGGGCCCAGACCGGGGAGCTGTTTTTT
v_call: TRBV7-8; clone_size: many; j_call: TRBJ1-3; d_call: NA; cdr3_aa: CASSPTVSSGNTIYF; cdr3_nt: TGTGCCAGCAGCCCGACCGTGTCCTCTGGAAACACCATATATTTT
v_call: TRBV4-2; clone_size: few; j_call: TRBJ1-1; d_call: TRBD1; cdr3_aa: CASSHDDRVYTEAFF; cdr3_nt: TGTGCCAGCAGCCACGACGACAGGGTGTACACTGAAGCTTTCTTT
v_call: TRBV28; clone_size: NA; j_call: TRBJ2-7; d_call: TRBD1; cdr3_aa: CASSLRFDRGLVKNEQYF; cdr3_nt: TGTGCCAGCAGTTTAAGATTCGACAGGGGGCTGGTAAAGAACGAGCAGTACTTC
v_call: TRBV20-1; clone_size: many; j_call: TRBJ1-1; d_call: NA; cdr3_aa: CSARDRWTARTEAFF; cdr3_nt: TGCAGTGCTAGAGATAGGTGGACAGCGAGGACTGAAGCTTTCTTT
v_call: TRBV10-3; clone_size: NA; j_call: TRBJ1-6; d_call: NA; cdr3_aa: CAISERGPENSPLHF; cdr3_nt: TGTGCCATCAGTGAGCGAGGGCCTGAAAATTCACCCCTCCACTTT
v_call: TRBV14; clone_size: NA; j_call: TRBJ1-6; d_call: NA; cdr3_aa: CASSQLAEGWPLHF; cdr3_nt: TGTGCCAGCAGCCAACTTGCCGAGGGGTGGCCCCTCCACTTT
v_call: TRBV20-1; clone_size: few; j_call: TRBJ1-6; d_call: NA; cdr3_aa: CSARGYLRKGSSYNSPLHF; cdr3_nt: TGCAGTGCTAGGGGGTATCTCCGGAAGGGGAGCTCCTATAATTCACCCCTCCACTTT
v_call: TRBV2; clone_size: NA; j_call: TRBJ2-7; d_call: TRBD1; cdr3_aa: CASKSPWDRVYEQYF; cdr3_nt: TGTGCCAGCAAAAGCCCCTGGGACAGAGTCTACGAGCAGTACTTC
v_call: TRBV28; clone_size: NA; j_call: TRBJ2-3; d_call: NA; cdr3_aa: CASSPLEVVGTDRQYF; cdr3_nt: TGTGCCAGCAGTCCACTCGAGGTAGTGGGCACAGATAGGCAGTATTTT
v_call: TRBV11-2; clone_size: few; j_call: TRBJ1-2; d_call: NA; cdr3_aa: CASSFFLRGARGTWDGYTF; cdr3_nt: TGTGCCAGCAGCTTTTTTTTAAGGGGGGCGAGAGGAACATGGGATGGCTACACCTTC
v_call: TRBV9; clone_size: few; j_call: TRBJ2-7; d_call: TRBD2; cdr3_aa: CASSVGTSGEQYF; cdr3_nt: TGTGCCAGCAGCGTAGGGACTAGCGGCGAGCAGTACTTC
v_call: TRBV9; clone_size: NA; j_call: TRBJ2-1; d_call: TRBD2; cdr3_aa: CASSPAGTSGNEQFF; cdr3_nt: TGTGCCAGCAGCCCCGCCGGGACTAGCGGCAATGAGCAGTTCTTC
v_call: TRBV12-3/TRBV12-4; clone_size: NA; j_call: TRBJ2-1; d_call: TRBD1; cdr3_aa: CASSWGQGRPYNEQFF; cdr3_nt: TGTGCCAGCAGTTGGGGACAGGGACGACCCTACAATGAGCAGTTCTTC
v_call: TRBV6-2/TRBV6-3; clone_size: few; j_call: TRBJ2-5; d_call: TRBD1; cdr3_aa: CASSPGQGRQTQYF; cdr3_nt: TGTGCCAGCAGTCCGGGACAGGGGCGTCAGACCCAGTACTTC
v_call: TRBV5-1; clone_size: few; j_call: TRBJ2-3; d_call: TRBD2; cdr3_aa: CASSLEVAGGTDTQYF; cdr3_nt: TGCGCCAGCAGCTTGGAGGTAGCGGGAGGGACAGATACGCAGTATTTT
v_call: TRBV18; clone_size: NA; j_call: TRBJ2-7; d_call: NA; cdr3_aa: CASSPGVSGSYEQYF; cdr3_nt: TGTGCCAGCTCACCGGGGGTGAGCGGTTCCTACGAGCAGTACTTC
v_call: TRBV6-2/TRBV6-3; clone_size: NA; j_call: TRBJ1-5; d_call: NA; cdr3_aa: CASSYSWGSNQPQHF; cdr3_nt: TGTGCCAGCAGTTACTCGTGGGGTAGCAATCAGCCCCAGCATTTT
v_call: TRBV6-1; clone_size: NA; j_call: TRBJ2-7; d_call: TRBD1; cdr3_aa: CASSLPGQGSLDEQYF; cdr3_nt: TGTGCCAGCAGTCTTCCGGGACAGGGAAGTTTAGACGAGCAGTACTTC
v_call: TRBV12-3/TRBV12-4; clone_size: NA; j_call: TRBJ1-1; d_call: NA; cdr3_aa: CASSPGVFTEAFF; cdr3_nt: TGTGCCAGCAGCCCAGGGGTGTTCACTGAAGCTTTCTTT
v_call: TRBV28; clone_size: few; j_call: TRBJ2-1; d_call: NA; cdr3_aa: CASSSVGAHLYNEQFF; cdr3_nt: TGTGCCAGCAGCTCGGTGGGGGCCCACCTCTACAATGAGCAGTTCTTC
v_call: TRBV11-2; clone_size: NA; j_call: TRBJ2-3; d_call: TRBD2; cdr3_aa: CASSLKTGTSRTDTQYF; cdr3_nt: TGTGCCAGCAGCTTAAAGACCGGGACTAGTAGGACAGATACGCAGTATTTT
v_call: TRBV20-1; clone_size: few; j_call: TRBJ1-2; d_call: TRBD1; cdr3_aa: CSAVSDRGFSAGYTF; cdr3_nt: TGCAGTGCTGTCTCGGACAGGGGTTTTTCTGCTGGCTACACCTTC
v_call: TRBV18; clone_size: NA; j_call: TRBJ1-4; d_call: NA; cdr3_aa: CASSRGRNEKLFF; cdr3_nt: TGTGCCAGCTCACGGGGCCGTAATGAAAAACTGTTTTTT
v_call: TRBV6-2/TRBV6-3; clone_size: NA; j_call: TRBJ1-1; d_call: NA; cdr3_aa: CASRPPHTEAFF; cdr3_nt: TGTGCCAGCAGACCACCCCATACTGAAGCTTTCTTT